This T cell receptor (beta chain) was identified in a study of beta chain features in type 1 diabetes. Findings and limits, study-wide: Whether TCRB rearrangement is influenced by HLA type was left unresolved in this analysis. TCRB CDR3s from Type 1 diabetes patients were moderately but significantly shorter in all four CD4+ subsets.

Per the germline V gene, CDR1 is DFQATT and CDR2 is SNEGSKA (reference sequence). Between the trimmed V and J ends, which lost 3 bases and 3 bases, there was a span of 5 bases. CDR3 length: 11 amino acids. Since all of the isolated RNA was reverse transcribed, expressed TCRB transcripts were what got sequenced. The table came from immunoSEQ multiplex PCR; TCRdb's copy has only in-frame clones and leaves some out. Among a few hundred thousand clones, 8% to 10% were seen once, and the ten largest hold about 0.6%. This clone showed up just a few times. As yet, its antigen is unknown. This sequence originates from a man aged 25-45 years with type 1 diabetes. The source material was central memory CD4+ T cells from blood. This chain uses TRBV20-1 with TRBJ1-1; D unresolved. The CDR3 coding sequence is TGCAGTGCTAGGGCCTACACTGAAGCTTTCTTT. Its protein is CSARAYTEAFF.